These 19 T cell receptor beta chains originate from one sample sequenced in a study of T cells after yellow fever vaccination. TCRdb fed the 5' RACE reads into MiXCR, producing one record per CDR3 protein. The sample records approximately 260,000 distinct CDR3 sequences, about 5.2% being singletons. This sample comprised CD4+ T cells sorted from PBMCs, obtained on the day of the yellow fever booster vaccination. All receptors derive from a man aged 18 to 35 who received the YFV17D yellow fever vaccine.

The V and J genes are TRBV2 and TRBJ1-2; D not resolved. The CDR3 is 16 amino acids. Trimming removed 7 bases at V and 3 bases at J, with 21 bases between. Germline values: CDR1 SNHLY, CDR2 FYNNEI. The CDR3 DNA reads as TGTGCCAGCACACCGAGGGAACGGAACTCAGACTATGGCTACACCTTC. Its translation is CASTPRERNSDYGYTF.

This clonotype was counted at least ten times. The chain employs TRBV3-1 and TRBJ2-5; the D gene is possibly TRBD2 (5 bases). The V and J ends lost 1 base and 4 bases respectively, with 10 bases between them. The CDR3 sequence is 14 residues long. The germline V gene has CDR1 LGHDT and CDR2 YNNKEL (reference sequence). This CDR3 is CASSQAAVGETQYF. The CDR3 DNA reads TGTGCCAGCAGCCAAGCAGCGGTGGGAGAGACCCAGTACTTC.

The chain uses TRBV7-3 and TRBJ2-7; no definite D call. The CDR3 extends over 13 amino acids. CDR1 and CDR2 from the germline V gene are SGHTA and FQGTGA. V was shortened by 5 bases and J by 0 bases, with 8 bases between the two germline ends. CDR3 in amino acids: CASSPAPSYEQYF. The CDR3 DNA is TGTGCCAGCAGCCCGGCACCCTCCTACGAGCAGTACTTC. The whole variable domain, remainder taken from reference TRBV7-3 and TRBJ2-7, is GAGVSQTPSNKVTEKGKYVELRCDPISGHTALYWYRQSLGQGPEFLIYFQGTGAADDSGLPNDRFFAVRPEGSVSTLKIQRTERGDSAVYLCASSPAPSYEQYFGPGTRLTVT.

The chain combines TRBV20-1 with TRBJ1-5; a possible D gene is TRBD1 (6 bases). V lost 2 bases and J lost 7, with 12 bases in between. The CDR3 consists of 13 residues. Per germline, CDR1 DFQATT and CDR2 SNEGSKA (reference sequence). DNA for the CDR3: TGCAGTGCTAGATACGACAGGAGGCAGCCCCAGCATTTT. The encoded protein is CSARYDRRQPQHF.

Ten or more counts support this clonotype. This rearrangement joins TRBV12-3 or TRBV12-4 to TRBJ1-2; 7 nucleotides match TRBD1. With 8 bases clipped from V and 4 bases from J, the junction kept 10 bases outside the gene matches. The CDR3 totals 14 residues. CDR3 region: CASREGGLLYGYTF. In nucleotides, the CDR3 is TGTGCCAGCCGGGAAGGGGGCCTACTCTATGGCTACACCTTC.

The table lists this clonotype with a few counts. V is TRBV15 and J is TRBJ2-3; D is ambiguous. CDR1 is LNHNV, CDR2 YYDKDF, per germline (reference sequence). V gave up 0 bases and J gave up 1 base, with 2 bases separating them. The CDR3 totals 13 residues. The CDR3 spells CATSREGTDTQYF. The DNA of the CDR3 is TGTGCCACCAGCAGAGAGGGCACAGATACGCAGTATTTT.

The chain links TRBV29-1 to TRBJ1-3, with a tentative D call TRBD1 (6 bases). CDR1 and CDR2 from the germline V gene are SQVTM and ANQGSEA. V was shortened by 7 bases and J by 3 bases, with 13 bases between the two germline ends. The CDR3 covers 13 residues. The CDR3 DNA follows: TGCAGCGCTACAGGGTCCATTGGAAACACCATATATTTT. This gives the protein CSATGSIGNTIYF.

This clonotype has only a few counts. The J gene is TRBJ2-7, the V gene TRBV27, with TRBD1 identical over 11 bases. The CDR3 is 14 amino acids. Germline V lookup: CDR1 MNHEY, CDR2 SMNVEV (reference sequence). The J segment lost 7 bases and the V segment lost 2 bases, leaving 4 bases of the junction unmatched. CDR3 sequence reads: CASSLRDRGYEQYV. Written as DNA, the CDR3 is TGTGCCAGCAGTTTACGGGACAGGGGGTATGAGCAGTACGTC.

For this clonotype: Possible read error: a much larger clone is one base away. The gene calls are TRBV4-1 and TRBJ1-2; 7 bases line up with TRBD1. Germline assignment: CDR1 MGHRA and CDR2 YSYEKL. The CDR3 is made up of 12 amino acids. With 4 bases clipped from V and 10 bases from J, the junction kept 6 bases outside the gene matches. CDR3 sequence: CASSRYRGVYTF. In DNA form, the CDR3 reads TGCGCCAGCAGCCGGTACAGGGGTGTCTACACCTTC.

This clonotype was counted many times. The genes are TRBV10-3 and TRBJ2-7; 8 nucleotides line up with TRBD1. Germline-derived CDR1 and CDR2 are ENHRY and SYGVKD. The trim removed 3 bases at V and 3 bases at J, leaving 4 bases unmatched. The CDR3 is made up of 14 amino acids. The CDR3 reads CAISDQGADYEQYF. The DNA for the CDR3 is TGTGCCATCAGTGATCAGGGGGCCGACTACGAGCAGTACTTC.

This clonotype occurred a few times. The rearrangement joins TRBV10-2 to TRBJ2-5, with D tentatively TRBD1 or TRBD2 (7 bases each). Germline V gene sequence: CDR1 WSHSY, CDR2 SAAADI. The CDR3 totals 15 residues. The V end was cut by 7 bases, the J end by 3 bases, with 18 bases between. The CDR3 protein is CASTESGTEEETQYF. CDR3 in DNA: TGCGCCAGCACCGAGAGCGGGACAGAGGAAGAGACCCAGTACTTC.

This clonotype was seen a handful of times. The chain combines TRBV6-5 with TRBJ1-6; TRBD1 is a possible D gene (6 bases). Trimming pared 2 bases from V and 0 bases from J, leaving 11 bases between. CDR1 MNHEY and CDR2 SVGAGI come from the germline V gene. This CDR3 contains 17 residues. The CDR3 region is CASSYKGVSSYNSPLHF. CDR3 coding DNA: TGTGCCAGCAGTTACAAGGGGGTGAGCTCCTATAATTCACCCCTCCACTTT.

This clonotype was seen more than once but under ten times. This chain links TRBV12-3 or TRBV12-4 with TRBJ1-1, with a weak D call TRBD1 (5 bases). The CDR3 loop spans 14 amino acids. Trimming stripped 5 bases from V and 3 bases from J, with 13 bases between. Here the CDR3 reads CASSVWGGDTEAFF. CDR3 sequence (DNA): TGTGCCAGCAGTGTGTGGGGGGGGGACACTGAAGCTTTCTTT.

J is TRBJ2-5 and V is TRBV12-5; possible D gene TRBD2, 6 bases. The V gene's germline CDR1 is LGHNT and CDR2 FRNRAP. V shed 8 bases and J shed 1 base, with 11 bases lying between them. This CDR3 is 13 amino acids long. The CDR3 sequence: CASQRGSQETQYF. The DNA of the CDR3 is TGTGCTAGTCAACGGGGGTCCCAAGAGACCCAGTACTTC.

V gene TRBV11-2 combines with J gene TRBJ2-3; 13 bases fit TRBD2. Per the germline V gene, CDR1 is SGHAT and CDR2 is FQNNGV. The CDR3 covers 17 residues. With 4 bases clipped from V and 3 bases from J, the junction kept 7 bases outside the gene matches. The CDR3 loop reads CASSSRTSGGRTDTQYF. The CDR3 nucleotides read TGTGCCAGCAGCTCGCGGACTAGCGGGGGACGGACAGATACGCAGTATTTT.

The chain employs TRBV9 and TRBJ1-2; no firm D call. V shed 7 bases and J shed 0 bases, with 10 bases lying between them. The CDR3 is 13 amino acids. CDR1 is SGDLS and CDR2 is YYNGEE in the germline V gene. CDR3 loop: CASHEIANYGYTF. The CDR3 DNA reads TGTGCCAGCCATGAGATAGCTAACTATGGCTACACCTTC.

This clonotype was observed a handful of times. This chain links TRBV12-3 or TRBV12-4 with TRBJ1-5, with D perhaps matching TRBD1 (5 bases). Trimming shortened V by 3 bases and J by 1 base, and 10 bases separated the two germline ends. The CDR3 runs 15 residues. This CDR3 is CASSLQQASNQPQHF. For the CDR3, the DNA is TGTGCCAGCAGTTTGCAACAGGCCAGCAATCAGCCCCAGCATTTT.

This clonotype came up many times. V is TRBV20-1 and J is TRBJ2-1, with 9 bases aligning to TRBD2. This CDR3 contains 13 residues. CDR1 is DFQATT and CDR2 is SNEGSKA in the germline V gene (reference sequence). V shed 7 bases and J 9 bases; nucleotides not matched to a gene: 10. The CDR3 nucleotides read TGCAGTGTTCTGGGACTAGCCTCCGGTGAGCAGTTCTTC. This codes for CSVLGLASGEQFF.

The CDR3 loop is CASSPGLGTSGPENIQYF. DNA for the CDR3: TGTGCCAGCTCCCCCGGGCTAGGCACTAGCGGGCCAGAAAACATTCAGTACTTC. J is TRBJ2-4 and V is TRBV18; 9 bases line up with TRBD2. CDR3 length: 18 residues. V dropped 6 bases and J dropped 5; count of bases not matched to a gene: 17. CDR1 is KGHSH, CDR2 LQKENI, per germline.